This T cell receptor beta chain was recovered during a study of human T cells and chemical hapten exposure. Study-wide background: Patch testing was performed with 0.01% DPC on the upper back, with reading at 6 days. Patients, chiefly female, had alopecia areata, totalis or universalis. General study findings and limits: DPC sensitization did not alter TCRs above 1 in 1000 frequency.

Germline V gives CDR1 SGHNT, CDR2 YENEEA. This CDR3 has 16 amino acids. V lost 3 bases and J lost 7; bases outside the gene matches: 12. This clonotype was found many times. Its antigen remains unknown. Per the original methods: The number of TCRs in each sample had a median of approximately 95,000 and spanned about 20,000 to 690,600. TCRdb reprocessed the RACE reads via MiXCR and lists one record per CDR3 protein. The authors' filters were not applied to this entry. The sample contains roughly 380,000 distinct CDR3 sequences, roughly 5% of which appear only once. The time point denotes: patch test 1, 2 weeks after DPC sensitization. Noted treatment: therapeutic diphenylcyclopropenone sensitization with weekly scalp DPC.

Sample: whole blood, taken in connection with sensitization to the hapten diphenylcyclopropenone (DPC). The TCR comes from a woman aged 50 to 65 with alopecia areata. Some clones in this sample may be carry-over from other donors' samples. The rearrangement joins TRBV11-3 to TRBJ2-1, with TRBD2 identical over 7 bases. Written as DNA, the CDR3 is TGTGCCAGCAGCTTCTCGGCGGGAGCGAGGGCTAATGAGCAGTTCTTC. It is translated as CASSFSAGARANEQFF.